A single sample gave rise to the 16 T cell receptor beta chains below, sequenced in a study of cytomegalovirus exposure and HLA in healthy donors. PCR was performed using 60 Vbeta and 13 Jbeta primers. Repertoires were generated with immunoSEQ multiplex PCR, while TCRdb's copy carries only in-frame clones and drops some. This repertoire shows about 120,000 clones, 74% found once; its top ten account for roughly 7%. The sequenced sample was PBMCs. All receptors come from a male donor in good health and CMV-seronegative.

This rearrangement joins TRBV9 to TRBJ2-5, with D possibly TRBD1 on 6 matching bases. The CDR3 contains 16 residues. V was shortened by 3 bases and J by 4 bases, with 19 bases between the two germline ends. CDR1 and CDR2 from the germline V gene are SGDLS and YYNGEE. The CDR3 DNA sequence: TGTGCCAGCAGCGCAGAAGGTGTTAGGGGGATAGAGACCCAGTACTTC. It translates to CASSAEGVRGIETQYF. Combining the CDR3 with reference TRBV9 and TRBJ2-5 gives the whole variable domain DSGVTQTPKHLITATGQRVTLRCSPRSGDLSVYWYQQSLDQGLQFLIQYYNGEERAKGNILERFSAQQFPDLHSELNLSSLELGDSALYFCASSAEGVRGIETQYFGPGTRLLVL.

The genes are TRBV28 and TRBJ1-2, with D tentatively TRBD1 (6 bases). The V end was cut by 4 bases, the J end by 2 bases, with 14 bases between. Per the germline V gene, CDR1 is MDHEN and CDR2 is SYDVKM. The CDR3 consists of 15 residues. The DNA for the CDR3 is TGTGCCAGCAGTTATCCAACTGGACAGAACTATGGCTACACCTTC. Translation gives CASSYPTGQNYGYTF.

The chain recombines TRBV30 with TRBJ2-3; 7 nucleotides line up with TRBD2. V dropped 1 base and J dropped 1; count of bases not matched to a gene: 5. Looked up from germline, CDR1 is GTSNPN and CDR2 is SVGIG (reference sequence). The CDR3 totals 15 residues. DNA of the CDR3: TGTGCCTGGAGTGAGGGAGGGTGCGGCACAGATACGCAGTATTTT. It encodes CAWSEGGCGTDTQYF.

The chain recombines TRBV7-3 with TRBJ2-3; D may be TRBD2 (6 bases). V was cut by 5 bases and J by 6 bases, with 18 bases left in between. The CDR3 consists of 15 residues. Germline V gene lookup returns CDR1 SGHTA and CDR2 FQGTGA. DNA for the CDR3: TGTGCCAGCAGCGCTATAGGGCGGAGGGAGGATACGCAGTATTTT. Protein: CASSAIGRREDTQYF. The full variable domain, in which reference TRBV7-3 and TRBJ2-3 provide the parts outside the CDR3, is GAGVSQTPSNKVTEKGKYVELRCDPISGHTALYWYRQSLGQGPEFLIYFQGTGAADDSGLPNDRFFAVRPEGSVSTLKIQRTERGDSAVYLCASSAIGRREDTQYFGPGTRLTVL.

The chain carries TRBV30 and TRBJ1-2; D unclear. Trimming removed 4 bases at V and 9 bases at J, with 3 bases between. Germline assignment: CDR1 GTSNPN and CDR2 SVGIG (reference sequence). The CDR3 consists of 8 residues. CDR3 coding DNA: TGTGCCTGGAACAGCTACACCTTC. Translated, it gives CAWNSYTF.

This clone was seen only a few times. The chain links TRBV5-4 to TRBJ2-6; weak D call: TRBD2 (6 bases). V shed 0 bases and J shed 4 bases, with 11 bases lying between them. Germline V gene sequence: CDR1 SGHNT, CDR2 YYREEE (reference sequence). CDR3 length: 16 residues. The CDR3 spells CASSLVGGTGANVLTF. The CDR3 DNA reads as TGTGCCAGCAGCTTGGTGGGGGGAACAGGGGCCAACGTCCTGACTTTC.

This clone came up once. The rearrangement links TRBV9 to TRBJ2-3; 8 bases agree with TRBD2. Germline trimming cut 3 bases from V and 5 bases from J; bases unmatched to any gene: 8. The CDR3 extends over 15 amino acids. Germline CDR1 and CDR2: SGDLS and YYNGEE. CDR3 in DNA: TGTGCCAGCAGCGACCGGGGGGGCTCTGGAGATACGCAGTATTTT. It translates to CASSDRGGSGDTQYF. Combining the CDR3 with reference TRBV9 and TRBJ2-3 gives the whole variable domain DSGVTQTPKHLITATGQRVTLRCSPRSGDLSVYWYQQSLDQGLQFLIQYYNGEERAKGNILERFSAQQFPDLHSELNLSSLELGDSALYFCASSDRGGSGDTQYFGPGTRLTVL.

This rearrangement joins TRBV12-5 to TRBJ1-1, with a possible D match to TRBD1 (5 bases). The germline gives CDR1 LGHNT, CDR2 FRNRAP. The CDR3 loop spans 14 amino acids. Trimming took off 7 bases at V and 4 bases at J, with 16 bases between the two ends. The CDR3 loop is CASASGGLSTEAFF. The CDR3 DNA reads as TGTGCTAGTGCCTCCGGGGGATTGAGCACTGAAGCTTTCTTT.

V gene TRBV7-9 combines with J gene TRBJ2-2; 8 nucleotides agree with TRBD1. Germline CDR1 is SEHNR and CDR2 is FQNEAQ (reference sequence). The length of the CDR3 is 17 residues. Germline trimming cut 1 base from V and 2 bases from J; bases unmatched to any gene: 6. CDR3 sequence reads: CASSLDWGQANTGELFF. DNA of the CDR3: TGTGCCAGCAGCTTAGATTGGGGACAGGCTAACACCGGGGAGCTGTTTTTT.

This clone appeared a single time. This chain joins TRBV11-2 and TRBJ2-7; 9 bases map to TRBD2. The germline V gene has CDR1 SGHAT and CDR2 FQNNGV. J was trimmed by 2 bases and V by 0 bases; bases with no gene match: 8. The CDR3 totals 17 residues. The CDR3 reads CASSLDLGLAGTYEQYF. The CDR3 DNA sequence: TGTGCCAGCAGCTTAGACCTAGGGCTAGCGGGAACCTACGAGCAGTACTTC.

The table lists this clone with a few counts. J is TRBJ1-2 and V is TRBV29-1; 9 bases match TRBD1. Germline V lookup: CDR1 SQVTM, CDR2 ANQGSEA. This CDR3 region has 15 residues. J gave up 6 bases and V 4 bases, and 12 bases lay outside the gene matches. CDR3 bases: TGCAGCGTTGGTATGAAAGGACAGGGGATCCATGGCTACACCTTC. It encodes CSVGMKGQGIHGYTF.

The chain combines TRBV5-6 with TRBJ2-7; 10 nucleotides align to TRBD2. This CDR3 spans 15 amino acids. With 5 bases clipped from V and 3 bases from J, the junction kept 8 bases outside the gene matches. CDR1 SGHDT and CDR2 YYEEEE come from the germline V gene. The CDR3 DNA reads as TGTGCCAGCAGGAAAAGGACTAGCGGAAGCTACGAGCAGTACTTC. Translation: CASRKRTSGSYEQYF.

CDR3 amino acids: CASSIGFPGGGNQPQHF. CDR3 sequence (DNA): TGTGCCAGTAGTATAGGGTTTCCAGGGGGAGGCAATCAGCCCCAGCATTTT. This chain joins TRBV19 and TRBJ1-5, with TRBD1 matching 7 bases. V was clipped by 1 base and J by 2 bases; unmatched bases: 8. The CDR3 is made up of 17 amino acids. The germline gives CDR1 LNHDA, CDR2 SQIVND (reference sequence).

This chain joins TRBV9 and TRBJ1-2, with no clear D. This CDR3 is 12 amino acids long. Trimming removed 4 bases at V and 2 bases at J, with 6 bases between. The V gene's germline CDR1 is SGDLS and CDR2 YYNGEE. Here the CDR3 DNA reads TGTGCCAGCAGCTCCTTAAACTATGGCTACACCTTC. This codes for CASSSLNYGYTF.

This chain connects TRBV5-4 to TRBJ2-3; maybe TRBD1 (5 bases). Germline V gene data show CDR1 as SGHNT and CDR2 as YYREEE (reference sequence). The CDR3 runs 13 residues. V lost 2 bases and J lost 7, with 11 bases in between. The CDR3 bases are TGTGCCAGCAGCTTAGGACATCAATATACGCAGTATTTT. Protein sequence: CASSLGHQYTQYF.

The J gene is TRBJ1-3, the V gene TRBV4-3, with D uncertain. V was pared by 0 bases and J by 5 bases, with 11 bases between. Germline-derived CDR1 and CDR2 are LGHNA and YSLEER. The CDR3 loop spans 15 amino acids. The CDR3 sequence: CASSQDLGIRNTIYF. The CDR3 nucleotides read TGCGCCAGCAGCCAAGATCTCGGGATTCGAAACACCATATATTTT.